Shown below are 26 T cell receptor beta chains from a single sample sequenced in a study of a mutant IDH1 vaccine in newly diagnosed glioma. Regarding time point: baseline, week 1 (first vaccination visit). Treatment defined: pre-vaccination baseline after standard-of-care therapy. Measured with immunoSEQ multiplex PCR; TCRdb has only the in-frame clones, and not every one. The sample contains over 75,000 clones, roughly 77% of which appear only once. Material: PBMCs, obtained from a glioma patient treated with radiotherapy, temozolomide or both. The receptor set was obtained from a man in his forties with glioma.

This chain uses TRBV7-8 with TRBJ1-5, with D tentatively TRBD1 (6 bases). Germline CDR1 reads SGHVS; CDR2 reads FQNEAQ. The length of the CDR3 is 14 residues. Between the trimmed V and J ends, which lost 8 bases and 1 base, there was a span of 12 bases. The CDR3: CASGRTVSNQPQHF. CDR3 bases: TGTGCCAGCGGAAGGACAGTCAGCAATCAGCCCCAGCATTTT. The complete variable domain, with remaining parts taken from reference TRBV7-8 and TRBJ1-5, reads GAGVSQSPRYKVAKRGQDVALRCDPISGHVSLFWYQQALGQGPEFLTYFQNEAQLDKSGLPSDRFFAERPEGSVSTLKIQRTQQEDSAVYLCASGRTVSNQPQHFGDGTRLSIL.

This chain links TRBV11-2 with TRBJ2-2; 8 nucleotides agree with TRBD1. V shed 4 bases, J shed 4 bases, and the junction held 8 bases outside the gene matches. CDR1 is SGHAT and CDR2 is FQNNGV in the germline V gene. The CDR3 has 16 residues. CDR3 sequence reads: CASSSLGRGLTGELFF. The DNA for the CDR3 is TGTGCCAGCAGCTCCCTGGGCAGGGGGCTCACCGGGGAGCTGTTTTTT.

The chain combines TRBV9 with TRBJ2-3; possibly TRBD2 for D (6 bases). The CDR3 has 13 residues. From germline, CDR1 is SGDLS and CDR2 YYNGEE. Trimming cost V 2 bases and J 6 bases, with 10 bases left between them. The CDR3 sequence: CASSVVGTDTQYF. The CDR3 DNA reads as TGTGCCAGCAGCGTCGTCGGGACTGATACGCAGTATTTT.

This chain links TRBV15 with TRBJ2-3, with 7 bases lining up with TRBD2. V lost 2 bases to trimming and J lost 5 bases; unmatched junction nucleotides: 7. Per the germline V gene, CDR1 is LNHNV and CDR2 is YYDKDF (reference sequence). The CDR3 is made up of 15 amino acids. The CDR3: CATSRTGGGRDTQYF. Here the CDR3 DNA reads TGTGCCACCAGCAGAACGGGGGGAGGTCGAGATACGCAGTATTTT.

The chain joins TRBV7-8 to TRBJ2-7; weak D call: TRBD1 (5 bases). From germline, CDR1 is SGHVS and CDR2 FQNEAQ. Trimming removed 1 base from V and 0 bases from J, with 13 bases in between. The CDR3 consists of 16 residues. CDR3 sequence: CASSLEGPGYSYEQYF. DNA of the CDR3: TGTGCCAGCAGCTTAGAGGGGCCAGGATACTCCTACGAGCAGTACTTC.

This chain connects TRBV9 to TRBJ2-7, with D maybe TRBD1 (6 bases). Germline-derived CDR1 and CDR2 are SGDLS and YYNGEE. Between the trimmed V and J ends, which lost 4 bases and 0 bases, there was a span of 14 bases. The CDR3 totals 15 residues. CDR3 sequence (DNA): TGTGCCAGCAGCCCCGGCCAGGGGAGCTCCTACGAGCAGTACTTC. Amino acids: CASSPGQGSSYEQYF.

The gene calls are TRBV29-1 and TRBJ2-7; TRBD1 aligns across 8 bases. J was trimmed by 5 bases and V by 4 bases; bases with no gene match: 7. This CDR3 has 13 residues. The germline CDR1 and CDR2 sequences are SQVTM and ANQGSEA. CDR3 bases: TGCAGCGTTGGGCCGGGACAGGTAGACGAGCAGTACTTC. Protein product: CSVGPGQVDEQYF.

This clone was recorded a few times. The CDR3 sequence: CASSYPGLADTGELFF. Written as DNA, the CDR3 is TGTGCCAGCAGTTACCCGGGACTAGCGGACACCGGGGAGCTGTTTTTT. This sequence joins TRBV6-7 and TRBJ2-2; 11 bases line up with TRBD2. TRBV6-7 is an ORF; its function is uncertain. The CDR3 sequence is 16 residues long. Unmatched junction bases numbered 2, after V lost 2 bases and J lost 3 bases.

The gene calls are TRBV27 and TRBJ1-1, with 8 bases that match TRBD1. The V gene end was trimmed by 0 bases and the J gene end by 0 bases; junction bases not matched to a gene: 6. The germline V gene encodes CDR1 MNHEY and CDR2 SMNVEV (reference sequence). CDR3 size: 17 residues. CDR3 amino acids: CASSLSPGQGLNTEAFF. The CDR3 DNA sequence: TGTGCCAGCAGTTTATCCCCAGGACAGGGATTGAACACTGAAGCTTTCTTT.

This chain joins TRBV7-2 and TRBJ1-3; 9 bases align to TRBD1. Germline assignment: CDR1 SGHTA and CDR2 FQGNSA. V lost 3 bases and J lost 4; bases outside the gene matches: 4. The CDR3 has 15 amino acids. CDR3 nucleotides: TGTGCCAGCAGCTTTAGGACAGGGGCAGGAAACACCATATATTTT. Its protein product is CASSFRTGAGNTIYF. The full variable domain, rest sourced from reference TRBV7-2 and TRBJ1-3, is GAGVSQSPSNKVTEKGKDVELRCDPISGHTALYWYRQSLGQGLEFLIYFQGNSAPDKSGLPSDRFSAERTGGSVSTLTIQRTQQEDSAVYLCASSFRTGAGNTIYFGEGSWLTVV.

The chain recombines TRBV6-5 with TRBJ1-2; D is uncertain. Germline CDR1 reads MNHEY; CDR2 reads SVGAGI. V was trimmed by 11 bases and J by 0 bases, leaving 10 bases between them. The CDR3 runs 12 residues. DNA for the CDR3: TGTGCCTCCTCACCTACTAACTATGGCTACACCTTC. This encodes CASSPTNYGYTF.

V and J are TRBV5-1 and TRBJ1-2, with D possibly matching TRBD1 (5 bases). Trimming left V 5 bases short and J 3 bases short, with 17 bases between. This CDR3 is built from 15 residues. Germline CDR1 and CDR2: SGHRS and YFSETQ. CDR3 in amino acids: CASRIGGDPHYGYTF. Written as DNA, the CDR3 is TGCGCCAGCAGGATCGGGGGAGACCCCCACTATGGCTACACCTTC. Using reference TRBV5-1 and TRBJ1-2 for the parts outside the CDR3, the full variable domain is KAGVTQTPRYLIKTRGQQVTLSCSPISGHRSVSWYQQTPGQGLQFLFEYFSETQRNKGNFPGRFSGRQFSNSRSEMNVSTLELGDSALYLCASRIGGDPHYGYTFGSGTRLTVV.

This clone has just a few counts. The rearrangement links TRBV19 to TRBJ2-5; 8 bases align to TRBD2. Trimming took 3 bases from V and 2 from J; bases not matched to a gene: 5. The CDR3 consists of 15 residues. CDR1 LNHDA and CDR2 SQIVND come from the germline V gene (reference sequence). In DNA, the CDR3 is TGTGCCAGTAGTATCAATAGCGGGACGCAAGAGACCCAGTACTTC. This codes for CASSINSGTQETQYF.

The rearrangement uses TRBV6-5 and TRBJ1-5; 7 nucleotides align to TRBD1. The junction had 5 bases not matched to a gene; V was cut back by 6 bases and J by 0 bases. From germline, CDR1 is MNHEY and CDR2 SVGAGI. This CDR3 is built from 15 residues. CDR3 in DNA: TGTGCCAGCAGACAGGGGATCAATAGCAATCAGCCCCAGCATTTT. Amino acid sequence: CASRQGINSNQPQHF.

The CDR3, as DNA: TGCGCCAGCAGGTGGGGCACAGATACGCAGTATTTT. Its protein product is CASRWGTDTQYF. The chain combines TRBV5-1 with TRBJ2-3; D remains unclear. V gave up 5 bases and J gave up 1 base, with 5 bases separating them. Germline-derived CDR1 and CDR2 are SGHRS and YFSETQ. This CDR3 is built from 12 residues.

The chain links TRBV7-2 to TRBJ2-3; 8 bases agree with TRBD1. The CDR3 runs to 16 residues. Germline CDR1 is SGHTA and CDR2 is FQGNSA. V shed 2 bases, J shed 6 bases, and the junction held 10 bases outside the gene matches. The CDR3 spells CASSLTGTGGLDTQYF. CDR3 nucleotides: TGTGCCAGCAGCTTAACCGGGACAGGCGGGTTGGATACGCAGTATTTT.

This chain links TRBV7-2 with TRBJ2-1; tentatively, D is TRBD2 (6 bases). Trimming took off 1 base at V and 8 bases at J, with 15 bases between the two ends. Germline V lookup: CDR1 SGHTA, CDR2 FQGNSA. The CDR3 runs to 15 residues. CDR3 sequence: CASSLGLALKDEQFF. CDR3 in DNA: TGTGCCAGCAGCTTAGGTCTAGCGTTAAAGGATGAGCAGTTCTTC.

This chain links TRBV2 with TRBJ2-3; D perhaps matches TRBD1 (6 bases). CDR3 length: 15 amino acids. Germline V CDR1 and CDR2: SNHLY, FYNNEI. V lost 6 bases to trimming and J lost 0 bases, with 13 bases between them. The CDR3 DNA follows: TGTGCCAGCAGAGTCAGGGGAATTAGCACAGATACGCAGTATTTT. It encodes CASRVRGISTDTQYF. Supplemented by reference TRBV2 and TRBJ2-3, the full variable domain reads EPEVTQTPSHQVTQMGQEVILRCVPISNHLYFYWYRQILGQKVEFLVSFYNNEISEKSEIFDDQFSVERPDGSNFTLKIRSTKLEDSAMYFCASRVRGISTDTQYFGPGTRLTVL.

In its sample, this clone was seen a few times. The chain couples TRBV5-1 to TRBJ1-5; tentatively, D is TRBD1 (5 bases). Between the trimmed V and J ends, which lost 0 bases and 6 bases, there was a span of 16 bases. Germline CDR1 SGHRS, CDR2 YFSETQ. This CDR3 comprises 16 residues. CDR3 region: CASSLGAGGVSQPQHF. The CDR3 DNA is TGCGCCAGCAGCTTGGGGGCGGGAGGGGTTAGTCAGCCCCAGCATTTT.

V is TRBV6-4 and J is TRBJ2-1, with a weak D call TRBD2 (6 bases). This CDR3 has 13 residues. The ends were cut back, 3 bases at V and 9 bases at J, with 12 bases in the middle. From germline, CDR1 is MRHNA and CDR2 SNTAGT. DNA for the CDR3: TGTGCCAGCAGTGATCGGGAGATGGGTGAGCAGTTCTTC. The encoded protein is CASSDREMGEQFF.

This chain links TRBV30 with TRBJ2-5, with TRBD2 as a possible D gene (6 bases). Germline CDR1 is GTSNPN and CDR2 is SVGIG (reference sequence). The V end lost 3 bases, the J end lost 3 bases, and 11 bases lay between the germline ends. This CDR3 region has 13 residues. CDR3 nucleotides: TGTGCCTGGAGCAGGACTAAGAAAGAGACCCAGTACTTC. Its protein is CAWSRTKKETQYF.

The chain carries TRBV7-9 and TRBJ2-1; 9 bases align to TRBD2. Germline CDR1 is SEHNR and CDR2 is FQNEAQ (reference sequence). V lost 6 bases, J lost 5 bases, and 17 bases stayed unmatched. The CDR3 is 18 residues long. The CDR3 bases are TGTGCCAGCAGTAGATCAAAGAAGGGTAGCGGGGGAGACAATGAGCAGTTCTTC. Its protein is CASSRSKKGSGGDNEQFF.

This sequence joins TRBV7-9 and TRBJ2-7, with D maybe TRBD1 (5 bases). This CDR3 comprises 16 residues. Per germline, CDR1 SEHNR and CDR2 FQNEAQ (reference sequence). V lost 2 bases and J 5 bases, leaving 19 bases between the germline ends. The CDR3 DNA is TGTGCCAGCAGCTTATTGGGCCAGGGCCTCTACCACGAGCAGTACTTC. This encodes CASSLLGQGLYHEQYF. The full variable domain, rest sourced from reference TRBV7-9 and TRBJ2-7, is DTGVSQNPRHKITKRGQNVTFRCDPISEHNRLYWYRQTLGQGPEFLTYFQNEAQLEKSRLLSDRFSAERPKGSFSTLEIQRTEQGDSAMYLCASSLLGQGLYHEQYFGPGTRLTVT.

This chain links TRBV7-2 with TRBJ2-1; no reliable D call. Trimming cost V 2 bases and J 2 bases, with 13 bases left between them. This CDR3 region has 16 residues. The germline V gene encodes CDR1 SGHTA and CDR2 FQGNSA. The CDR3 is CASSLRVGAPYNEQFF. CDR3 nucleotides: TGTGCCAGCAGCTTAAGAGTAGGAGCCCCCTACAATGAGCAGTTCTTC.

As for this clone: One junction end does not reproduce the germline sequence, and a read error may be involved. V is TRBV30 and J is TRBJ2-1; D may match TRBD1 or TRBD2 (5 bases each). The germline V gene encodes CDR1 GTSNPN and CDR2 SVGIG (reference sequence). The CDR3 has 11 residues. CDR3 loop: CAWSAGTTTVF. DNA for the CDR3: TGTGCCTGGAGTGCCGGGACCACAACGGTCTTC.

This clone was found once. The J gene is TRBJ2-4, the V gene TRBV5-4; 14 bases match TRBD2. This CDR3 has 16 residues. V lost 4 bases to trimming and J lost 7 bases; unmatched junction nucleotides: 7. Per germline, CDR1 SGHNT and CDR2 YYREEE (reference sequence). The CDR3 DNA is TGTGCCAGCAGCCGACTAGCGGGGGGGGAAAGGAACATTCAGTACTTC. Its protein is CASSRLAGGERNIQYF.